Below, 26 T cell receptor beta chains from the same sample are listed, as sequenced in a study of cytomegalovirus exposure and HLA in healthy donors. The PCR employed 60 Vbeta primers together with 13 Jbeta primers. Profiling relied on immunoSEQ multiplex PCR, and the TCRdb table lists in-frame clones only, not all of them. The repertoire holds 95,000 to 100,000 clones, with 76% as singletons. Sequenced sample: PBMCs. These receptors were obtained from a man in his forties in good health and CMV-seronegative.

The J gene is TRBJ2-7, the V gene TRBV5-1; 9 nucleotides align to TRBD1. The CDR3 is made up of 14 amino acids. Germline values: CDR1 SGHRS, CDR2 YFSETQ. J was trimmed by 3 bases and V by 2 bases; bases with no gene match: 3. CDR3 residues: CASSLQGAGYEQYF. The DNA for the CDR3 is TGCGCCAGCAGCTTACAGGGGGCTGGCTACGAGCAGTACTTC.

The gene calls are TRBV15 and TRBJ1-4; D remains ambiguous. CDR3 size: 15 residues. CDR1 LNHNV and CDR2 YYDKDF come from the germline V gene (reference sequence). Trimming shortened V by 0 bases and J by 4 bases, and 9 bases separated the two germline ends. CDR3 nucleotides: TGTGCCACCAGCAGAGAATCGGGTAGTAATGAAAAACTGTTTTTT. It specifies CATSRESGSNEKLFF. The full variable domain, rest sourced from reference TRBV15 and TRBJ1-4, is DAMVIQNPRYQVTQFGKPVTLSCSQTLNHNVMYWYQQKSSQAPKLLFHYYDKDFNNEADTPDNFQSRRPNTSFCFLDIRSPGLGDTAMYLCATSRESGSNEKLFFGSGTQLSVL.

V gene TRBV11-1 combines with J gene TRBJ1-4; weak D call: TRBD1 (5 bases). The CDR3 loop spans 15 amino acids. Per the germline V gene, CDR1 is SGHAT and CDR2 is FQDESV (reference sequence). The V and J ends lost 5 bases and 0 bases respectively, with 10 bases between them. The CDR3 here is CASSPTGATNEKLFF. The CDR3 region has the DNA TGTGCCAGCAGCCCTACAGGTGCAACTAATGAAAAACTGTTTTTT.

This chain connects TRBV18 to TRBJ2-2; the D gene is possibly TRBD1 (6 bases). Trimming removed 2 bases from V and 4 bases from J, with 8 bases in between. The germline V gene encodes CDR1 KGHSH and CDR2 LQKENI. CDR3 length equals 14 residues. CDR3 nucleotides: TGTGCCAGCTCACCAGGACAGATCACCGGGGAGCTGTTTTTT. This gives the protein CASSPGQITGELFF.

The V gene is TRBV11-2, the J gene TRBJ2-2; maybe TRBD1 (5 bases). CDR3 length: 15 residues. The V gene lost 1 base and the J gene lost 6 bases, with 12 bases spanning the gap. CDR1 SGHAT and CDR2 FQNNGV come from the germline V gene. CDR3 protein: CASSLASGFAGELFF. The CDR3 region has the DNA TGTGCCAGCAGCTTAGCTTCAGGGTTCGCCGGGGAGCTGTTTTTT.

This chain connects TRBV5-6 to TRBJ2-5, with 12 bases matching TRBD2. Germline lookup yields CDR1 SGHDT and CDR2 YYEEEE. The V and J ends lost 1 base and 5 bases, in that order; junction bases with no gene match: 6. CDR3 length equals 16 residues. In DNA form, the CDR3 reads TGTGCCAGCAGCTTGTTGCGACTAGCGGGGGCGGAGACCCAGTACTTC. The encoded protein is CASSLLRLAGAETQYF. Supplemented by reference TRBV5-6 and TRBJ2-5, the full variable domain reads DAGVTQSPTHLIKTRGQQVTLRCSPKSGHDTVSWYQQALGQGPQFIFQYYEEEERQRGNFPDRFSGHQFPNYSSELNVNALLLGDSALYLCASSLLRLAGAETQYFGPGTRLLVL.

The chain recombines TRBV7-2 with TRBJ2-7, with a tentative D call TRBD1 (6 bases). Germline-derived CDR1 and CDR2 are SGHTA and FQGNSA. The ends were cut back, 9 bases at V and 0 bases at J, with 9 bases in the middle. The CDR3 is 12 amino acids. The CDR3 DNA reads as TGTGCCAGTTGGGACAACTCCTACGAGCAGTACTTC. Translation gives CASWDNSYEQYF.

The CDR3 bases are TGTGCCAGCAGCTTAGAGAAAGCGGGAAACACCATATATTTT. Translating gives CASSLEKAGNTIYF. This rearrangement joins TRBV7-6 to TRBJ1-3, with D unresolved. Trimming removed 1 base from V and 4 bases from J, with 8 bases in between. This CDR3 is 14 amino acids long. CDR1 SGHVS and CDR2 FNYEAQ come from the germline V gene.

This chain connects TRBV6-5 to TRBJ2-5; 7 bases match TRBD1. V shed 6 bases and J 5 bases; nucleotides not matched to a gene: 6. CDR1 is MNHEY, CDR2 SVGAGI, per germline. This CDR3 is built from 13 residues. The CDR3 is CASRPTGVETQYF. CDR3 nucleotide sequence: TGTGCCAGCAGACCTACAGGGGTTGAGACCCAGTACTTC.

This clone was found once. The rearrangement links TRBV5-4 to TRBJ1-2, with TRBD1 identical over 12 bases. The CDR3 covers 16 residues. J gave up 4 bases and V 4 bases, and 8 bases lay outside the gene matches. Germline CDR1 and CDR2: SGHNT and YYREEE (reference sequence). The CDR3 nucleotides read TGTGCCAGCAGCCGGAGGGACAGGGGGCTTGGCTATGGCTACACCTTC. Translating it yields CASSRRDRGLGYGYTF.

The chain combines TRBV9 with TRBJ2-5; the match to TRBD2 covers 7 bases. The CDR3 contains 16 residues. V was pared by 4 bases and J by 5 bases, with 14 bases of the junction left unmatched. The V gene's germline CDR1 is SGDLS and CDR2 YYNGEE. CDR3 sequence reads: CASSQVGAGSFETQYF. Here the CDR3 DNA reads TGTGCCAGCAGCCAAGTGGGAGCGGGGAGTTTTGAGACCCAGTACTTC.

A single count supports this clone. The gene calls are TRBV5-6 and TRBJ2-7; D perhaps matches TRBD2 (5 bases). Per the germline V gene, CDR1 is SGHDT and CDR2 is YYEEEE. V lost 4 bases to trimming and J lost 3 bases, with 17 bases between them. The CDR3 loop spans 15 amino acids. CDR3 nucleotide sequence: TGTGCCAGCAGCGACTCCCTGAGGGCCCACTACGAGCAGTACTTC. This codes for CASSDSLRAHYEQYF.

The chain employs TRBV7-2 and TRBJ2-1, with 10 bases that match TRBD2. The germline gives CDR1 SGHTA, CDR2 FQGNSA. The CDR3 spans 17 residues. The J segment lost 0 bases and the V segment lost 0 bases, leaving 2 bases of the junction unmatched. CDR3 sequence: CASSLATSGVSYNEQFF. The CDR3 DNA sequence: TGTGCCAGCAGCTTAGCCACTAGCGGGGTCTCCTACAATGAGCAGTTCTTC.

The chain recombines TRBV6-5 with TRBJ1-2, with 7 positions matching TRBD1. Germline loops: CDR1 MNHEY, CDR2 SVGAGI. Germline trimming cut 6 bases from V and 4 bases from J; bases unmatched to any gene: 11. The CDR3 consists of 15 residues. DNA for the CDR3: TGTGCCAGCAGCCGCTCAGAGGGACAGCCCTATGGCTACACCTTC. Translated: CASSRSEGQPYGYTF.

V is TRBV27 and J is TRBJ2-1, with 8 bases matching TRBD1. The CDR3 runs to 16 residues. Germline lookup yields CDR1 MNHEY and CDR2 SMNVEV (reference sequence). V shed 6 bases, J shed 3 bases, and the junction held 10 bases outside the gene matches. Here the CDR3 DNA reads TGTGCCAGCAGCCCCCGGGACAGGAAATACTACAATGAGCAGTTCTTC. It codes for CASSPRDRKYYNEQFF.

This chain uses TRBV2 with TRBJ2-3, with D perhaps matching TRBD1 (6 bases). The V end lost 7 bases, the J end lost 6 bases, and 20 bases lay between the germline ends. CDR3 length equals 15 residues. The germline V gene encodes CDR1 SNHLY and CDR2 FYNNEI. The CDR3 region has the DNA TGTGCCAGCACTCCGGACAGCCAGGGGTGGGATACGCAGTATTTT. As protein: CASTPDSQGWDTQYF.

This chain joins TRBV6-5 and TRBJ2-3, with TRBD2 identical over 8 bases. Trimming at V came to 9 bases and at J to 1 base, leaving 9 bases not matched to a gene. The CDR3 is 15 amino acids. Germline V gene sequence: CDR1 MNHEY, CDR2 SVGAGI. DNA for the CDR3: TGTGCCAGACCTCAGCGGGGGCCTCGCACAGATACGCAGTATTTT. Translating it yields CARPQRGPRTDTQYF.

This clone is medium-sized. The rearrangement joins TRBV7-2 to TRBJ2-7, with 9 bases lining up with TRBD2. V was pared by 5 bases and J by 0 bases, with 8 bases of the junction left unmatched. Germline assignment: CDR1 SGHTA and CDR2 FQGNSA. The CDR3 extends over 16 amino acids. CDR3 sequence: CASSQGLATSSYEQYV. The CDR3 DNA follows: TGTGCCAGCAGCCAAGGACTAGCGACGAGCTCCTACGAGCAGTACGTC.

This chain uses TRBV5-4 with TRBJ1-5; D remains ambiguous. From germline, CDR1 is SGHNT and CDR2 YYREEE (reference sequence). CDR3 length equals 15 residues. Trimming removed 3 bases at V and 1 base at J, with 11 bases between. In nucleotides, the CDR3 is TGTGCCAGCAGCTCCGGGAGTGGGAGCAATCAGCCCCAGCATTTT. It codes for CASSSGSGSNQPQHF.

DNA for the CDR3: TGTGCCAGCAGTCCAGCGGGAAACTACAATGAGCAGTTCTTC. Residues: CASSPAGNYNEQFF. The chain combines TRBV7-6 with TRBJ2-1, with 7 bases fitting TRBD2. This CDR3 region has 14 residues. CDR1 is SGHVS, CDR2 FNYEAQ, per germline. V gave up 6 bases and J gave up 3 bases; unmatched junction bases: 5.

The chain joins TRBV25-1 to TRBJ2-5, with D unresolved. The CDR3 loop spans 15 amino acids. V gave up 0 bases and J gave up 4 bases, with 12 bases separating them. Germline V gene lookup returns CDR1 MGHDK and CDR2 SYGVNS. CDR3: CASSEYAASRETQYF. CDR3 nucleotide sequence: TGTGCCAGCAGTGAATACGCGGCTAGTAGAGAGACCCAGTACTTC.

This chain's CDR3 is CAISDSRGPGTEAFF. DNA of the CDR3: TGTGCCATCAGTGACTCCAGGGGCCCGGGCACTGAAGCTTTCTTT. The chain uses TRBV10-3 and TRBJ1-1; tentative D call: TRBD1 (6 bases). The CDR3 is made up of 15 amino acids. V lost 3 bases to trimming and J lost 4 bases, with 15 bases between them. Germline V gives CDR1 ENHRY, CDR2 SYGVKD.

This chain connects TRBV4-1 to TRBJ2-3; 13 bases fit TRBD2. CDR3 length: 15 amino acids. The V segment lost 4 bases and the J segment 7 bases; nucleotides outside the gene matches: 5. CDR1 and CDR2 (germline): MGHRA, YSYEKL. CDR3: CASSRGTSGANTQYF. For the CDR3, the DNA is TGCGCCAGCAGCCGGGGGACTAGCGGGGCAAATACGCAGTATTTT.

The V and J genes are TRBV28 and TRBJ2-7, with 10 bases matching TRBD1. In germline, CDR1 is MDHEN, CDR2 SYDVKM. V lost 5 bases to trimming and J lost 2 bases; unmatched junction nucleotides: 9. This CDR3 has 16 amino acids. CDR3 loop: CASSGAGTGDPYEQYV. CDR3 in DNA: TGTGCCAGCAGTGGCGCCGGGACAGGGGACCCCTACGAGCAGTACGTC.

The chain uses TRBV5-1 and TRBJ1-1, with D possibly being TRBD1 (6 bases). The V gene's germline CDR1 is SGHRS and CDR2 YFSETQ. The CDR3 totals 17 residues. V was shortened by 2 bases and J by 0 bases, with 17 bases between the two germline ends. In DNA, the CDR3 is TGCGCCAGCAGCTTCTATAGCTCAGGGGTGGTGAACACTGAAGCTTTCTTT. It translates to CASSFYSSGVVNTEAFF.

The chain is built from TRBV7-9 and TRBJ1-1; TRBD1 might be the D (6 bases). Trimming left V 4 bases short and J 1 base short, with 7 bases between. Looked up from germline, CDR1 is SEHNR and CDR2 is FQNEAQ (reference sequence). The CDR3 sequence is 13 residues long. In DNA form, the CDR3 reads TGTGCCAGCAGCTCGGGACAGAACACTGAAGCTTTCTTT. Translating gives CASSSGQNTEAFF.